What follows are 31 T cell receptor beta chains derived from one specimen sequenced in a study of technical replicates of blood from a few donors. Here immunoSEQ multiplex PCR was the method, and the copy in TCRdb shows in-frame clones only, minus some. The table includes around 80,000 clones, roughly 98% detected once. The material sequenced was T cells isolated from PBMCs. The receptors shown here come from a human donor in good health.

This clone was picked up one time. The chain has TRBV6-1 and TRBJ2-7; D uncertain. V dropped 8 bases and J dropped 3 bases, with 17 bases sitting between them. Germline V gives CDR1 MNHNS, CDR2 SASEGT. The CDR3 is 14 amino acids. The DNA for the CDR3 is TGTGCCAGCTTGGGTTGGGCTACGGACTACGAGCAGTACTTC. It encodes CASLGWATDYEQYF.

This clone was seen just once. The chain is built from TRBV7-6 and TRBJ2-7, with D hard to call. The CDR3 length is 15 residues. V was cut by 1 base and J by 0 bases, with 10 bases left in between. Germline values: CDR1 SGHVS, CDR2 FNYEAQ. The CDR3 reads CASSLESDSSYEQYF. For the CDR3, the DNA is TGTGCCAGCAGCTTAGAAAGTGATAGCTCCTACGAGCAGTACTTC.

V and J are TRBV13 and TRBJ2-1; maybe TRBD2 (5 bases). The CDR3 extends over 16 amino acids. CDR1 is PRHDT and CDR2 is FYEKMQ in the germline V gene (reference sequence). V dropped 5 bases and J dropped 0 bases, with 14 bases sitting between them. The CDR3 DNA is TGTGCCAGCAGCCCCACTAGGGTATACTCCTACAATGAGCAGTTCTTC. Its translation is CASSPTRVYSYNEQFF. Drawing the rest from reference TRBV13 and TRBJ2-1, the complete variable domain is AAGVIQSPRHLIKEKRETATLKCYPIPRHDTVYWYQQGPGQDPQFLISFYEKMQSDKGSIPDRFSAQQFSDYHSELNMSSLELGDSALYFCASSPTRVYSYNEQFFGPGTRLTVL.

The V gene is TRBV7-8, the J gene TRBJ2-5, with TRBD2 matching over 7 bases. Germline assignment: CDR1 SGHVS and CDR2 FQNEAQ. V was pared by 5 bases and J by 1 base, with 7 bases of the junction left unmatched. The CDR3 length is 15 residues. The CDR3 region is CASSLREEGQETQYF. The CDR3 nucleotides read TGTGCCAGCAGCCTCCGGGAGGAGGGCCAAGAGACCCAGTACTTC.

This chain joins TRBV28 and TRBJ2-1; TRBD2 matches 11 bases. The CDR3 sequence is 18 residues long. The V segment lost 7 bases and the J segment 2 bases; nucleotides outside the gene matches: 13. Per germline, CDR1 MDHEN and CDR2 SYDVKM. The DNA of the CDR3 is TGTGCCAGCACCCCCGGGACTAGCGGTAGGGCAGCCTACAATGAGCAGTTCTTC. Protein: CASTPGTSGRAAYNEQFF.

V and J are TRBV5-1 and TRBJ1-5, with D tentatively TRBD1 (6 bases). The CDR3 is 15 residues long. Trimming cost V 4 bases and J 3 bases, with 14 bases left between them. Germline V gives CDR1 SGHRS, CDR2 YFSETQ. This chain's CDR3 is CASSPRSGVNQPQHF. Here the CDR3 DNA reads TGCGCCAGCAGCCCCAGATCAGGGGTCAATCAGCCCCAGCATTTT.

The chain links TRBV6-5 to TRBJ1-1, with D hard to call. From germline, CDR1 is MNHEY and CDR2 SVGAGI. CDR3 length equals 12 residues. V lost 9 bases, J lost 2 bases, and 10 bases lay in between. The DNA of the CDR3 is TGTGCCAGTCATCAGGTTAACACTGAAGCTTTCTTT. This sequence encodes CASHQVNTEAFF.

The V gene is TRBV20-1, the J gene TRBJ2-7; D remains unclear. Deletions cut 6 bases from V and 3 bases from J, with 9 bases between. The CDR3 spans 11 residues. CDR1 is DFQATT, CDR2 SNEGSKA, per germline (reference sequence). The CDR3 DNA reads TGCAGTGCGCCCTATGGCTACGAGCAGTACTTC. Translated: CSAPYGYEQYF.

The V and J genes are TRBV11-2 and TRBJ2-3; 10 bases agree with TRBD2. The CDR3 totals 18 residues. The germline gives CDR1 SGHAT, CDR2 FQNNGV. The J segment lost 2 bases and the V segment lost 0 bases, leaving 8 bases of the junction unmatched. CDR3 nucleotide sequence: TGTGCCAGCAGCTTAGATTCGGCTAGCGGGGGAATCACAGATACGCAGTATTTT. It specifies CASSLDSASGGITDTQYF.

This CDR3 reads CASSLGGRYDGTYEQYF. In DNA, the CDR3 is TGTGCCAGCAGCTTAGGGGGGAGGTACGACGGGACCTACGAGCAGTACTTC. The chain couples TRBV7-9 to TRBJ2-7, with a weak D call TRBD2 (6 bases). This CDR3 has 17 amino acids. Germline V lookup: CDR1 SEHNR, CDR2 FQNEAQ (reference sequence). V shed 1 base and J shed 2 bases, with 18 bases lying between them.

This clone was observed a single time. This chain uses TRBV2 with TRBJ1-1; possible D gene TRBD1, 5 bases. The germline V gene encodes CDR1 SNHLY and CDR2 FYNNEI. Trimming removed 6 bases at V and 2 bases at J, with 10 bases between. This CDR3 contains 13 residues. The DNA for the CDR3 is TGTGCCAGCAGGTTGACAGCCAACACTGAAGCTTTCTTT. Its translation: CASRLTANTEAFF.

This chain connects TRBV12-5 to TRBJ1-1, with D hard to call. V was cut by 6 bases and J by 10 bases, with 12 bases left in between. CDR1 is LGHNT, CDR2 FRNRAP, per germline. CDR3 length equals 11 residues. For the CDR3, the DNA is TGTGCTAGTGGACGACAAGTACCAGCTTTCTTT. It is translated as CASGRQVPAFF. The entire variable domain, with the rest obtained from reference TRBV12-5 and TRBJ1-1, is as follows: DARVTQTPRHKVTEMGQEVTMRCQPILGHNTVFWYRQTMMQGLELLAYFRNRAPLDDSGMPKDRFSAEMPDATLATLKIQPSEPRDSAVYFCASGRQVPAFFGQGTRLTVV.

This rearrangement joins TRBV6-6 to TRBJ1-1, with a possible D match to TRBD1 (5 bases). This CDR3 is 12 amino acids long. V was clipped by 2 bases and J by 7 bases, with 8 bases between them. Germline V gene data show CDR1 as MNHNY and CDR2 as SVGAGI (reference sequence). This chain's CDR3 is CASSYPRGEAFF. The CDR3 DNA reads TGTGCCAGCAGTTACCCAAGGGGTGAAGCTTTCTTT.

The V and J genes are TRBV5-1 and TRBJ1-1; D uncertain. This CDR3 is 14 amino acids long. From germline, CDR1 is SGHRS and CDR2 YFSETQ. V lost 0 bases, J lost 8 bases, and 14 bases lay in between. CDR3 sequence reads: CASSLGPQREEAFF. CDR3 DNA sequence: TGCGCCAGCAGCTTGGGCCCTCAGAGGGAGGAAGCTTTCTTT.

The rearrangement uses TRBV4-1 and TRBJ1-4; D is unresolved. Germline CDR1 is MGHRA and CDR2 is YSYEKL. Trimming shortened V by 1 base and J by 8 bases, and 29 bases separated the two germline ends. The CDR3 is 20 residues long. CDR3 in DNA: TGCGCCAGCAGCCAAGTCGGTCCTGACGGAACGGGAGCCTCCCGAGAAAAACTGTTTTTT. It yields the protein CASSQVGPDGTGASREKLFF.

The rearrangement uses TRBV5-1 and TRBJ2-2, with TRBD2 identical over 9 bases. Germline V gives CDR1 SGHRS, CDR2 YFSETQ. V lost 1 base, J lost 5 bases, and 15 bases stayed unmatched. The CDR3 loop spans 19 amino acids. CDR3 DNA: TGCGCCAGCAGCTTGTCGGCCAGCGGGGGGCCAAGCTCGACCGGGGAGCTGTTTTTT. It encodes CASSLSASGGPSSTGELFF. The variable domain in full, completed from reference TRBV5-1 and TRBJ2-2, reads KAGVTQTPRYLIKTRGQQVTLSCSPISGHRSVSWYQQTPGQGLQFLFEYFSETQRNKGNFPGRFSGRQFSNSRSEMNVSTLELGDSALYLCASSLSASGGPSSTGELFFGEGSRLTVL.

The V call is TRBV11-2, the J call TRBJ2-3, with TRBD2 as a possible D gene (5 bases). In germline, CDR1 is SGHAT, CDR2 FQNNGV. This CDR3 contains 15 residues. V lost 0 bases and J 4 bases, leaving 11 bases between the germline ends. CDR3 bases: TGTGCCAGCAGCTTAGATCGAGGGAGCGCAGATACGCAGTATTTT. It encodes CASSLDRGSADTQYF.

This clone came up once. J is TRBJ1-1 and V is TRBV5-1; D uncertain. From germline, CDR1 is SGHRS and CDR2 YFSETQ. This CDR3 spans 16 amino acids. V was cut by 1 base and J by 3 bases, with 16 bases left in between. CDR3 bases: TGCGCCAGCAGCTTGTATGCCGGCTCTGGGCACACTGAAGCTTTCTTT. Its protein product is CASSLYAGSGHTEAFF.

The CDR3 here is CASSPGGHNSPLHF. The DNA for the CDR3 is TGTGCCAGCAGCCCAGGGGGCCATAATTCACCCCTCCACTTT. The J gene is TRBJ1-6, the V gene TRBV9; the match to TRBD1 covers 8 bases. Germline V gene data show CDR1 as SGDLS and CDR2 as YYNGEE. Trimming at V came to 4 bases and at J to 5 bases, leaving 2 bases not matched to a gene. The CDR3 is 14 residues long.

DNA for the CDR3: TGTGCCAGTAGTCGCTCCGGGGAGGTAACCTATGGCTACACCTTC. The encoded protein is CASSRSGEVTYGYTF. The chain combines TRBV19 with TRBJ1-2, with D unclear. The CDR3 runs 15 residues. From germline, CDR1 is LNHDA and CDR2 SQIVND (reference sequence). Trimming left V 5 bases short and J 4 bases short, with 17 bases between.

This chain joins TRBV10-2 and TRBJ2-1, with D perhaps TRBD2 (5 bases). V was pared by 8 bases and J by 9 bases, with 8 bases between. CDR3 length: 10 residues. The germline V gene encodes CDR1 WSHSY and CDR2 SAAADI. As DNA, the CDR3 is TGCGCCAGCCGGGCGGGTGAGCAGTTCTTC. Translating gives CASRAGEQFF.

This chain uses TRBV28 with TRBJ2-4; TRBD1 aligns across 7 bases. The CDR3 is made up of 15 amino acids. The germline V gene has CDR1 MDHEN and CDR2 SYDVKM. Unmatched junction bases numbered 9, after V lost 3 bases and J lost 7 bases. The chain's CDR3 is CASSFLGQGDNIQYF. CDR3 nucleotides: TGTGCCAGCAGTTTTCTTGGGCAGGGGGACAACATTCAGTACTTC.

V is TRBV13 and J is TRBJ2-1; tentative D call: TRBD2 (6 bases). The CDR3 runs 16 residues. V was shortened by 5 bases and J by 0 bases, with 14 bases between the two germline ends. From germline, CDR1 is PRHDT and CDR2 FYEKMQ (reference sequence). The CDR3 is CASSHISGRSYNEQFF. The CDR3 DNA follows: TGTGCCAGCAGCCATATTAGCGGACGCTCCTACAATGAGCAGTTCTTC. The variable domain in full, completed from reference TRBV13 and TRBJ2-1, reads AAGVIQSPRHLIKEKRETATLKCYPIPRHDTVYWYQQGPGQDPQFLISFYEKMQSDKGSIPDRFSAQQFSDYHSELNMSSLELGDSALYFCASSHISGRSYNEQFFGPGTRLTVL.

V is TRBV2 and J is TRBJ2-2; D is unresolved. The CDR3 is 14 residues long. V was clipped by 5 bases and J by 5 bases, with 12 bases between them. CDR1 is SNHLY, CDR2 FYNNEI, per germline. CDR3 residues: CASSPRLKTGELFF. For the CDR3, the DNA is TGTGCCAGCAGTCCTAGACTGAAAACCGGGGAGCTGTTTTTT.

The chain recombines TRBV6-6 with TRBJ1-6; TRBD1 matches at 10 bases. Per the germline V gene, CDR1 is MNHNY and CDR2 is SVGAGI (reference sequence). With V trimmed by 2 bases and J by 8 bases, 6 bases remained unmatched. This CDR3 region has 16 residues. CDR3 sequence reads: CASSYPTGQGHSPLHF. DNA for the CDR3: TGTGCCAGCAGTTACCCAACGGGACAGGGGCATTCACCCCTCCACTTT.

CDR3 DNA sequence: TGTGCCAGCAGTTTCAGGGGCCATAGCACAGATACGCAGTATTTT. This codes for CASSFRGHSTDTQYF. This sequence joins TRBV27 and TRBJ2-3; TRBD1 is a possible D gene (6 bases). Germline V lookup: CDR1 MNHEY, CDR2 SMNVEV (reference sequence). CDR3 length: 15 residues. V dropped 3 bases and J dropped 0 bases, with 10 bases sitting between them.

This chain joins TRBV20-1 and TRBJ1-1, with D tentatively TRBD1 (5 bases). This CDR3 has 11 amino acids. Between the trimmed V and J ends, which lost 0 bases and 10 bases, there was a span of 9 bases. From germline, CDR1 is DFQATT and CDR2 SNEGSKA (reference sequence). CDR3 DNA sequence: TGCAGTGCTAGAGATTTAAGGGGAGCTTTCTTT. Translation: CSARDLRGAFF.

The rearrangement links TRBV7-9 to TRBJ2-5; the match to TRBD2 covers 7 bases. Germline CDR1 is SEHNR and CDR2 is FQNEAQ (reference sequence). The V segment lost 4 bases and the J segment 4 bases; nucleotides outside the gene matches: 6. There are 14 residues in the CDR3. For the CDR3, the DNA is TGTGCCAGCAGCTCCAGCTGGGGGGGAGAGACCCAGTACTTC. Protein: CASSSSWGGETQYF.

The chain carries TRBV19 and TRBJ1-1; 10 positions agree with TRBD1. The CDR3 has 14 amino acids. The germline gives CDR1 LNHDA, CDR2 SQIVND (reference sequence). Losses at the gene ends were 4 bases for V and 1 base for J; bases not matched to a gene: 0. The CDR3 region is CASSRDRGNTEAFF. The DNA of the CDR3 is TGTGCCAGTAGTAGGGACAGGGGGAACACTGAAGCTTTCTTT.

The V and J genes are TRBV5-8 and TRBJ1-2; 7 bases map to TRBD1. V was pared by 5 bases and J by 10 bases, with 17 bases of the junction left unmatched. The CDR3 is 15 residues long. Looked up from germline, CDR1 is SGHTS and CDR2 is YDEGEE. The CDR3 nucleotides read TGTGCCAGCAGTAGCCCTGGGACAGTCCGAGCACCCTACACCTTC. This translates into CASSSPGTVRAPYTF.

The chain couples TRBV5-1 to TRBJ1-2; the match to TRBD1 covers 11 bases. Germline lookup yields CDR1 SGHRS and CDR2 YFSETQ. The CDR3 covers 14 residues. V lost 4 bases and J lost 7; bases outside the gene matches: 6. CDR3 region: CASSPDRGLGGYTF. The CDR3 nucleotides read TGCGCCAGCAGCCCGGACAGGGGGCTGGGTGGCTACACCTTC.